These T cell receptor beta chains were read from a single sample in a study of T cell responses to AZD1222 COVID-19 vaccine. Method: immunoSEQ multiplex PCR; TCRdb's copy keeps in-frame clones and lacks some. The table lists over 45,000 clones, about 89% of them singletons. The specimen comprised peripheral blood, sampled 28 days after the second AZD1222 dose. Source of these receptors: an adult who received the AZD1222 COVID-19 vaccine. The CDR3 runs from the conserved cysteine through the conserved F or W. D genes are given only for firm matches. Size is stated for part of the rows, as once, few or many counts, or as a class when the clone is expanded.

clone size: once; J gene: TRBJ2-3; D gene: TRBD2; V gene: TRBV11-2; CDR3 DNA: TGTGCCAGCAGCTTTTTTGCGGGAGGGGGGTGGAGCACAGATACGCAGTATTTT; CDR3 protein: CASSFFAGGGWSTDTQYF
clone size: -; J gene: TRBJ1-6; D gene: -; V gene: TRBV3-1/TRBV3-2; CDR3 DNA: TGTGCCAGCAGCCAACTTAATTCACCCCTCCACTTT; CDR3 protein: CASSQLNSPLHF
clone size: -; J gene: TRBJ1-4; D gene: -; V gene: TRBV7-8; CDR3 DNA: TGTGCCAGCAGCCCAGGGGACCCCGTGCTAGGAAAACTGTTTTTT; CDR3 protein: CASSPGDPVLGKLFF
clone size: -; J gene: TRBJ1-2; D gene: TRBD1; V gene: TRBV18; CDR3 DNA: TGTGCCAGCTCACAAGGGACAGGGGGCGGCTACACCTTC; CDR3 protein: CASSQGTGGGYTF
clone size: -; J gene: TRBJ2-7; D gene: -; V gene: TRBV5-1; CDR3 DNA: TGCGCCAGCAGCCCGGGACCGAGATCCTACGAGCAGTACTTC; CDR3 protein: CASSPGPRSYEQYF
clone size: once; J gene: TRBJ2-3; D gene: TRBD2; V gene: TRBV9; CDR3 DNA: TGTGCCAGCAGCGGTAGCGCCGCGGGGGGTACGCAGTATTTT; CDR3 protein: CASSGSAAGGTQYF
clone size: -; J gene: TRBJ2-1; D gene: TRBD1; V gene: TRBV9; CDR3 DNA: TGTGCCAGCAGCGTACCCACACAGGGGGGAAATCTCAATGAGCAGTTCTTC; CDR3 protein: CASSVPTQGGNLNEQFF
clone size: -; J gene: TRBJ1-2; D gene: -; V gene: TRBV5-1; CDR3 DNA: TGCGCCAGCACCGAGGACGGACTTTATGGCTACACCTTC; CDR3 protein: CASTEDGLYGYTF
clone size: -; J gene: TRBJ1-1; D gene: -; V gene: TRBV2; CDR3 DNA: TGTGCCAGCAGTGACAGAGCAAACACTGAAGCTTTCTTT; CDR3 protein: CASSDRANTEAFF
clone size: -; J gene: TRBJ1-2; D gene: TRBD1; V gene: TRBV5-1; CDR3 DNA: TGCGCCAGCAGCACGGGACAGGGGCCCGATGGCTACACCTTC; CDR3 protein: CASSTGQGPDGYTF
clone size: -; J gene: TRBJ2-7; D gene: -; V gene: TRBV5-1; CDR3 DNA: TGCGCCAGCAGCCAGCGGACAGCAAGACCCTACGAGCAGTACTTC; CDR3 protein: CASSQRTARPYEQYF
clone size: -; J gene: TRBJ2-3; D gene: TRBD2; V gene: TRBV5-4; CDR3 DNA: TGTGCCAGTACCTCCGGGACTAGCGGGAGGACGAGCACAGATACGCAGTATTTT; CDR3 protein: CASTSGTSGRTSTDTQYF
clone size: -; J gene: TRBJ1-6; D gene: -; V gene: TRBV5-6; CDR3 DNA: TGTGCCAGCAGCTCCGGGACCCCGGCATCACCCCTCCACTTT; CDR3 protein: CASSSGTPASPLHF
clone size: -; J gene: TRBJ1-2; D gene: -; V gene: TRBV29-1; CDR3 DNA: TGCAGCGTTGACGGTGGGGGCTGGTATGGCTACACCTTC; CDR3 protein: CSVDGGGWYGYTF
clone size: -; J gene: TRBJ1-5; D gene: -; V gene: TRBV15; CDR3 DNA: TGTGCCACCAGCAGAGAGTTTGCTCGACAGCCCCAGCATTTT; CDR3 protein: CATSREFARQPQHF
clone size: -; J gene: TRBJ1-2; D gene: -; V gene: TRBV10-3; CDR3 DNA: TGTGCCATCGGCTCGGAGGGAGGGACTTCTGGCTACACCTTC; CDR3 protein: CAIGSEGGTSGYTF
clone size: -; J gene: TRBJ2-7; D gene: TRBD2; V gene: TRBV10-3; CDR3 DNA: TGTGCCATCAGTGAGCCCGCGCCGACTAGCGGGAGAGTGAGGGAGCAGTACTTC; CDR3 protein: CAISEPAPTSGRVREQYF
clone size: -; J gene: TRBJ2-2; D gene: -; V gene: TRBV7-2; CDR3 DNA: TGTGCCAGCAGCCCATATACGCTAGCGACGAACACCGGGGAGCTGTTTTTT; CDR3 protein: CASSPYTLATNTGELFF
clone size: -; J gene: TRBJ2-5; D gene: -; V gene: TRBV2; CDR3 DNA: TGTGCCAGCAGTGAAGCGCTGGGAATAAAGATGGCCCAGTACTTC; CDR3 protein: CASSEALGIKMAQYF
clone size: -; J gene: TRBJ2-7; D gene: -; V gene: TRBV7-3; CDR3 DNA: TGTGCCAGCAGCTCCCAAGGCTCCTACGAGCAGTACTTC; CDR3 protein: CASSSQGSYEQYF
clone size: once; J gene: TRBJ1-4; D gene: -; V gene: TRBV18; CDR3 DNA: TGTGCCAGCTCACAGCTACAGGGACTCGGGGAAAAACTGTTTTTT; CDR3 protein: CASSQLQGLGEKLFF
clone size: once; J gene: TRBJ1-2; D gene: TRBD1; V gene: TRBV14; CDR3 DNA: TGTGCCAGCAGCGTACCGGGACAGGGGGCGCGTACCTTC; CDR3 protein: CASSVPGQGARTF
clone size: -; J gene: TRBJ2-7; D gene: -; V gene: TRBV29-1; CDR3 DNA: TGCAGCGTTAGGGGGGACAAGATCTACGAGCAGTACTTC; CDR3 protein: CSVRGDKIYEQYF
clone size: -; J gene: TRBJ2-1; D gene: TRBD2; V gene: TRBV4-3; CDR3 DNA: TGCGCCAGCAGCGCACTAGCGGGAGGGGAAAATGAGCAGTTCTTC; CDR3 protein: CASSALAGGENEQFF
clone size: -; J gene: TRBJ1-1; D gene: TRBD1; V gene: TRBV7-3; CDR3 DNA: TGTGCCAGCAGCTTAGGCAGGGGGCTCTCTGAAGCTTTCTTT; CDR3 protein: CASSLGRGLSEAFF
clone size: -; J gene: TRBJ1-1; D gene: -; V gene: TRBV19; CDR3 DNA: TGTGCCAGTAGTACACAGACAGTCAACACTGAAGCTTTCTTT; CDR3 protein: CASSTQTVNTEAFF
clone size: -; J gene: TRBJ2-7; D gene: -; V gene: TRBV7-8; CDR3 DNA: TGTGCCAGCAGCTTAGCTACGGACAGAGCCTACGAGCAGTACTTC; CDR3 protein: CASSLATDRAYEQYF
clone size: few; J gene: TRBJ2-7; D gene: TRBD2; V gene: TRBV7-9; CDR3 DNA: TGTGCCAGCAGCTTATTAGCGGGAGGGCAGAGCTACGAGCAGTACTTC; CDR3 protein: CASSLLAGGQSYEQYF
clone size: -; J gene: TRBJ2-2; D gene: TRBD1; V gene: TRBV5-1; CDR3 DNA: TGCGCCAGCAGCTTGGGACAGGGGAGAAGAACCGGGGAGCTGTTTTTT; CDR3 protein: CASSLGQGRRTGELFF
clone size: once; J gene: TRBJ2-5; D gene: TRBD2; V gene: TRBV15; CDR3 DNA: TGTGCCACCAGCAGAGAACCGACTAGCGGGATCGGGGAGACCCAGTACTTC; CDR3 protein: CATSREPTSGIGETQYF
clone size: -; J gene: TRBJ2-3; D gene: -; V gene: TRBV2; CDR3 DNA: TGTGCCAGCCGTACAGATACGCAGTATTTT; CDR3 protein: CASRTDTQYF
clone size: -; J gene: TRBJ1-2; D gene: -; V gene: TRBV12-2; CDR3 DNA: TGTGCAAGTCGCTTAGTCAAATTTTTCCCTGACTATGGCTACACCTTC; CDR3 protein: CASRLVKFFPDYGYTF
clone size: -; J gene: TRBJ2-7; D gene: TRBD2; V gene: TRBV3-1/TRBV3-2; CDR3 DNA: TGTGCCAGCAGCCAAGATTTAGCTAGCGGGAGGAACGAGCAGTACTTC; CDR3 protein: CASSQDLASGRNEQYF
clone size: once; J gene: TRBJ1-5; D gene: -; V gene: TRBV19; CDR3 DNA: TGTGCCAGTAGTGCCGTTAGTGTCTATCAGCCCCAGCATTTT; CDR3 protein: CASSAVSVYQPQHF
clone size: -; J gene: TRBJ1-2; D gene: -; V gene: TRBV3-1/TRBV3-2; CDR3 DNA: TGTGCCAGCAGCCACGGTTCCAACTATGGCTACACCTTC; CDR3 protein: CASSHGSNYGYTF
clone size: -; J gene: TRBJ2-1; D gene: -; V gene: TRBV19; CDR3 DNA: TGTGCCAGTAGTATGGGGGATTACTACAATGAGCAGTTCTTC; CDR3 protein: CASSMGDYYNEQFF
clone size: once; J gene: TRBJ1-3; D gene: -; V gene: TRBV7-6; CDR3 DNA: TGTGCCAGCAGCGCCGGGGCCAGACGATCTGGAAACACCATATATTTT; CDR3 protein: CASSAGARRSGNTIYF
clone size: -; J gene: TRBJ2-7; D gene: -; V gene: TRBV24-1; CDR3 DNA: TGTGCCACCAGTGATGCTGGTCCCACGGGCGAGCAGTACTTC; CDR3 protein: CATSDAGPTGEQYF
clone size: -; J gene: TRBJ2-1; D gene: TRBD2; V gene: TRBV24-1; CDR3 DNA: TGTGCCACCACAAGCGGGAGCTACAATGAGCAGTTCTTC; CDR3 protein: CATTSGSYNEQFF
clone size: -; J gene: TRBJ2-7; D gene: -; V gene: TRBV25-1; CDR3 DNA: TGTGCCAGCAGTGAGCAGGAGAAGGACTACGAGCAGTACTTC; CDR3 protein: CASSEQEKDYEQYF
clone size: -; J gene: TRBJ1-4; D gene: TRBD1; V gene: TRBV7-9; CDR3 DNA: TGTGCCAGCAGCCGGAGACAGGGGATAGGGGAAAAACTGTTTTTT; CDR3 protein: CASSRRQGIGEKLFF
clone size: -; J gene: TRBJ2-5; D gene: -; V gene: TRBV2; CDR3 DNA: TGTGCCAGCAGTCCACAGGTCCAAGAGACCCAGTACTTC; CDR3 protein: CASSPQVQETQYF
clone size: -; J gene: TRBJ2-1; D gene: TRBD2; V gene: TRBV10-1; CDR3 DNA: TGCGCCAGCAGTGAGTCTAGCGGGGGTTACAATGAGCAGTTCTTC; CDR3 protein: CASSESSGGYNEQFF
clone size: -; J gene: TRBJ2-1; D gene: TRBD2; V gene: TRBV30; CDR3 DNA: TGTGCCTGCACCCCGGGACTAGCGGCATACAATGAGCAGTTCTTC; CDR3 protein: CACTPGLAAYNEQFF
clone size: -; J gene: TRBJ2-5; D gene: -; V gene: TRBV2; CDR3 DNA: TGTGCCAGCAGTGCCGGGAACCAAGAGACCCAGTACTTC; CDR3 protein: CASSAGNQETQYF
clone size: -; J gene: TRBJ1-2; D gene: -; V gene: TRBV6-5; CDR3 DNA: TGTGCCAGCCAGCGCGGTAACTATGGCTACACCTTC; CDR3 protein: CASQRGNYGYTF
clone size: -; J gene: TRBJ2-4; D gene: TRBD1; V gene: TRBV4-2; CDR3 DNA: TGTGCCAGCAGCCAAGGACAGGGTGAAAACATTCAGTACTTC; CDR3 protein: CASSQGQGENIQYF
clone size: -; J gene: TRBJ1-3; D gene: -; V gene: TRBV14; CDR3 DNA: TGTGCCAGCAGCCTTTCGGGTGGAAACACCATATATTTT; CDR3 protein: CASSLSGGNTIYF
clone size: -; J gene: TRBJ2-1; D gene: TRBD2; V gene: TRBV19; CDR3 DNA: TGTGCCAGTAGTATATCGGGCGGGAGCTACAATGAGCAGTTCTTC; CDR3 protein: CASSISGGSYNEQFF
clone size: few; J gene: TRBJ2-7; D gene: TRBD1; V gene: TRBV4-1; CDR3 DNA: TGCGCCAGCAGCCAAGCTCCGGGACAGCTATCCTACGAGCAGTACTTC; CDR3 protein: CASSQAPGQLSYEQYF
clone size: -; J gene: TRBJ2-2; D gene: TRBD2; V gene: TRBV5-1; CDR3 DNA: TGCGCCAGCAGCTTGTCGGCGGGAGATATCGGGGAGCTGTTTTTT; CDR3 protein: CASSLSAGDIGELFF
clone size: -; J gene: TRBJ2-1; D gene: -; V gene: TRBV27; CDR3 DNA: TGTGCCAGCAGTTTATCGGGGGACGGCTTTGCCTCCTACAATGAGCAGTTCTTC; CDR3 protein: CASSLSGDGFASYNEQFF
clone size: -; J gene: TRBJ2-7; D gene: -; V gene: TRBV29-1; CDR3 DNA: TGCAGCGTTGGGGTAGACTACGAGCAGTACTTC; CDR3 protein: CSVGVDYEQYF
clone size: -; J gene: TRBJ2-1; D gene: TRBD2; V gene: TRBV7-2; CDR3 DNA: TGTGCCAGCACCCCCCCAGCGGGACGGGCCGTCAATGAGCAGTTCTTC; CDR3 protein: CASTPPAGRAVNEQFF